This TCR beta chain came from a study of T cell responses to AZD1222 COVID-19 vaccine. Germline V gene sequence: CDR1 LNHDA, CDR2 SQIVND (reference sequence). The CDR3 covers 15 residues. The ends lost 6 bases at V and 4 bases at J; junction bases unmatched: 10. Remarks on this clone: Its matching antigen is unknown.

Clones were read by immunoSEQ multiplex PCR, and TCRdb kept only the in-frame ones, dropping some. The table records under 250,000 clones, 93% of them present only once. Study results and caveats: Scientists sampled the repertoires only once the peak T cell response had passed. When two AZD1222 doses had been given, Spike-specific TCR breadth and depth rose. Clonal diversity may have been underestimated in mostly white British donors.

Here the sequenced sample was peripheral blood, taken on day 0 of MenACWY control vaccination. The source is an adult in good health. This chain joins TRBV19 and TRBJ2-7, with 9 bases aligning to TRBD1. The DNA for the CDR3 is TGTGCCAGTAGCCCCGGGACAGGGCCATCATACGAGCAGTACTTC. Its translation is CASSPGTGPSYEQYF.